This TCR beta chain came from a study of cytomegalovirus exposure and HLA in healthy donors. Study details: Some 91 million unique TCRs from HLA-typed donors were held in an early release of data. Study-level findings and limits: When analyzed later, a missense DCLRE1C variant was found to be linked to TCR beta V- and J-gene trimming. A later analysis found that most CMV-associated TCR beta chains appeared HLA-restricted.

Primers for the PCR totalled 60 Vbeta and 13 Jbeta. Assay: immunoSEQ multiplex PCR; the TCRdb copy retains only in-frame clones and omits some. The sample lists 120,000 or so clones; roughly 82% were seen once. Germline CDR1 reads KGHSH; CDR2 reads LQKENI. With V trimmed by 3 bases and J by 4 bases, 6 bases remained unmatched. The CDR3 has 16 amino acids. Points on this clone: The antigen is unknown.

The V gene is TRBV18, the J gene TRBJ2-3, with 11 bases matching TRBD2. The clonotype was recovered from a human donor in good health. The sample comprised PBMCs. This CDR3 is CASSPSLAGGSDTQYF. CDR3 bases: TGTGCCAGCTCACCCAGTCTAGCGGGAGGTTCAGATACGCAGTATTTT.